This TCR beta chain was observed in a study of T cell clonotyping in hematopoietic cell transplantation. Study-wide points: CD4 and CD8 repertoire contributions could not be separated without sorting. Few recipient clonotypes overlapped donors; over 97% were de novo at given depth. Higher Inverse Simpson Index values in graft donor and pretransplant recipient predicted broader posttransplant TCR diversity.

Time point meaning: recipient sample about 28 days before transplant, after cytoreduction. Blood collection times were about day -28 and days 30, 100, 180 posttransplant. In the case of this clone: What it binds is unknown.

Sequencing was performed with immunoSEQ multiplex PCR; in TCRdb, only in-frame clones are kept and a portion is missing. The table records tens of thousands of clones, around 70% of them present only once. V was pared by 4 bases and J by 5 bases, with 12 bases of the junction left unmatched. Per the germline V gene, CDR1 is MGHDK and CDR2 is SYGVNS. The CDR3 is 16 residues long. The J gene is TRBJ2-3, the V gene TRBV25-1, with 7 bases identical to TRBD1. This receptor was obtained from a man aged 50 to 59 with myelodysplastic syndrome. Some clones in this sample may be carry-over from other donors' samples. The material was peripheral blood mononuclear cells, obtained before stem cell transplant. The CDR3 region is CASSATLTGTGDTQYF. CDR3 DNA: TGTGCCAGCAGTGCTACACTGACAGGGACGGGAGATACGCAGTATTTT.